The 2 T cell receptor beta chains below all came from one sample that was sequenced in a study of blood T cell repertoires in COVID-19. The repertoire was sequenced with immunoSEQ multiplex PCR; TCRdb's copy has only in-frame clones and lacks some. The repertoire has 250,000 or so clones, around 80% of them found once; the top ten carry around 1.8%. The sequencing sample was made of PBMCs or T cells enriched from blood (not recorded which). These receptors came from a man aged 55 to 70 who had recovered from COVID-19.

CDR3 protein: CASSPAGGKAYNEQFF. The CDR3 nucleotides are TGTGCCAGCAGCCCCGCCGGGGGGAAGGCATACAATGAGCAGTTCTTC. This chain joins TRBV9 and TRBJ2-1, with TRBD2 identical over 7 bases. With V trimmed by 4 bases and J by 4 bases, 11 bases remained unmatched. CDR1 is SGDLS and CDR2 is YYNGEE in the germline V gene. The CDR3 consists of 16 residues.

The chain uses TRBV15 and TRBJ1-1; D is uncertain. Trimming left V 0 bases short and J 0 bases short, with 8 bases between. The length of the CDR3 is 15 residues. CDR1 LNHNV and CDR2 YYDKDF come from the germline V gene (reference sequence). The CDR3 sequence: CATSRDRAMNTEAFF. The DNA of the CDR3 is TGTGCCACCAGCAGAGATAGAGCCATGAACACTGAAGCTTTCTTT.